This T cell receptor (beta chain) is drawn from a study of blood T cell repertoires in COVID-19. As originally analysed: It was from reference gene primer amplification that nucleated cell counts were estimated. The protocol was immunoSEQ multiplex PCR, while the TCRdb copy is restricted to in-frame clones and leaves out a portion. That table furnishes V, J and clone size, whereas the DNA furnished D and trimming. The sample carries about 200,000 clones, roughly four fifths recorded once. From germline, CDR1 is SGHAT and CDR2 FQNNGV. Trimming stripped 0 bases from V and 5 bases from J, with 8 bases between. The CDR3 is 13 amino acids.

This chain connects TRBV11-2 to TRBJ2-7; weak D call: TRBD1 (6 bases). The sample comprised peripheral blood. This sequence was found in a woman aged 35 to 49 with acute or convalescent COVID-19. For the CDR3, the DNA is TGTGCCAGCAGCTTAGACAGGGGCGACGAGCAGTACTTC. Translation: CASSLDRGDEQYF. The complete variable domain, with remaining parts taken from reference TRBV11-2 and TRBJ2-7, reads EAGVAQSPRYKIIEKRQSVAFWCNPISGHATLYWYQQILGQGPKLLIQFQNNGVVDDSQLPKDRFSAERLKGVDSTLKIQPAKLEDSAVYLCASSLDRGDEQYFGPGTRLTVT.